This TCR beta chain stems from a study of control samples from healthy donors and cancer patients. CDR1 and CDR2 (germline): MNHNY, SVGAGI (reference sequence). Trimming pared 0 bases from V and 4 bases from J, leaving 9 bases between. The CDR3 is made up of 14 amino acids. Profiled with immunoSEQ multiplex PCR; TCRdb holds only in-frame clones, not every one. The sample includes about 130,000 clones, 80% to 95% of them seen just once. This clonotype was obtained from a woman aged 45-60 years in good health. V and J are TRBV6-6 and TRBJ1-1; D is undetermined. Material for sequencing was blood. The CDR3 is CASSYSRAVTEAFF. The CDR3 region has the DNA TGTGCCAGCAGTTACTCCCGGGCGGTCACTGAAGCTTTCTTT.